The clone carrying this T cell receptor beta chain was picked up many times. As yet, its antigen is unknown. All unsorted peripheral T cells were captured because whole blood was used without fractionation. The data belong to a study of HIV-infected patients and healthy controls. Alpha and beta constant-region primers primed reverse transcription of around 540 ng RNA. Alpha and beta chain libraries were made separately by chain-specific third strand synthesis with multiplexing indices. A 12-nucleotide barcode per molecule came from two concatenated random hexamers added pre-amplification. After a brief PCR adding P5, P7 and a second index, 20 to 25 amplification cycles followed. TCRdb recomputed calls from the 5' RACE reads with MiXCR, one row per CDR3 protein. The sample has about 12,000 distinct CDR3 sequences, 8% to 9.5% seen once. This CDR3 comprises 12 residues. V dropped 7 bases and J dropped 0 bases, with 7 bases sitting between them. The germline CDR1 and CDR2 sequences are SEHNR and FQNEAQ (reference sequence).

Findings and limits, study-wide: Healthy controls shared more CDR3 sequences between individuals than HIV-infected patients did. A major limitation was that merely sixteen HIV-infected individuals were processed.

The sample consisted of blood, taken before antiretroviral therapy. The receptor's source is an adult with HIV infection. The donor label of this sample is uncertain. The chain employs TRBV7-9 and TRBJ2-7; D is uncertain. The CDR3 here is CASTTDSYEQYF. CDR3 nucleotide sequence: TGTGCCAGCACCACTGACTCCTACGAGCAGTACTTC.